This T cell receptor beta chain was documented in a study of T cells after yellow fever vaccination. Study-level findings and limits: A secondary response was less intense yet reached its peak sooner, at day 5 versus 15. Reappearance after the booster was observed for most primary-vaccination clones (about 96% CD4, just over 85% CD8).

A single record per CDR3 protein comes from TCRdb applying MiXCR to the 5' RACE reads. The sample lists 130,000 or so distinct CDR3 sequences; roughly 15% were seen once. The V and J ends lost 0 bases and 4 bases respectively, with 11 bases between them. Germline V gene sequence: CDR1 MGHRA, CDR2 YSYEKL. This CDR3 is built from 15 residues. This clonotype was detected a few times. Its antigen is unidentified. The TCR comes from a man younger than 35 who received the YFV17D yellow fever vaccine. Material: CD8+ T cells sorted from PBMCs, obtained 5 days after the yellow fever booster vaccination. This chain connects TRBV4-1 to TRBJ2-3; maybe TRBD1 (6 bases). The CDR3 DNA reads as TGCGCCAGCAGCCAAGATGCTCAGGGGCCAGATACGCAGTATTTT. This translates into CASSQDAQGPDTQYF.